Reported below is one T cell receptor beta chain. No antigen is known for it. The source of the sample is a study of cytomegalovirus exposure and HLA in healthy donors. Whole-study results and caveats: A list of 164 TCR beta chains associated with cytomegalovirus was given. Using the classifier, cytomegalovirus status was reportedly diagnosed with high specificity and sensitivity.

Profiling relied on immunoSEQ multiplex PCR, and the TCRdb table lists in-frame clones only, not all of them. The sample shows tens of thousands of clones, roughly 83% of them seen only once. The V gene's germline CDR1 is LNHDA and CDR2 SQIVND (reference sequence). The ends were cut back, 8 bases at V and 14 bases at J, with 13 bases in the middle. This CDR3 region has 11 residues. The sample comprised PBMCs. The chain employs TRBV19 and TRBJ1-6; D not resolved. The clonotype comes from a woman in her late teens or twenties in good health and CMV-seropositive. The CDR3 loop is CASFGRTSLHF. Written as DNA, the CDR3 is TGTGCCAGTTTCGGTCGGACTTCCCTCCACTTT.